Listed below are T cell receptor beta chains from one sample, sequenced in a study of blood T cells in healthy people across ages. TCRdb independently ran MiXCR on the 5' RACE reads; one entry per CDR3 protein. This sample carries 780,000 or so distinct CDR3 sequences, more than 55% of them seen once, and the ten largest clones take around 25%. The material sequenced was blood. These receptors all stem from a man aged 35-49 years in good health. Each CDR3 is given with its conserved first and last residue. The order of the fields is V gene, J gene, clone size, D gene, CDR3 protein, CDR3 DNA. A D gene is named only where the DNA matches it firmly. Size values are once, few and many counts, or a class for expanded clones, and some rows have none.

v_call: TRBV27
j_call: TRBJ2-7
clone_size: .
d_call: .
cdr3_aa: CASSSTTTYEQYF
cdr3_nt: TGTGCCAGCAGTTCTACAACGACCTACGAGCAGTACTTC

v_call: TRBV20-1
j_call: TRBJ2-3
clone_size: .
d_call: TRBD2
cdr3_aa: CSAIAGYTDTQYF
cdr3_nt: TGCAGTGCTATAGCGGGGTACACAGATACGCAGTATTTT

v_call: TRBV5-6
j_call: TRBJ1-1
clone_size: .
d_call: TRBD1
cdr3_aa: CASSLGDRRYTEAFF
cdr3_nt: TGTGCCAGCAGCTTAGGGGACAGGAGGTACACTGAAGCTTTCTTT

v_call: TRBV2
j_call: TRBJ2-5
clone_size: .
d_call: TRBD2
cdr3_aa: CASSELAEETQYF
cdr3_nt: TGTGCCAGCAGTGAGCTAGCGGAAGAGACCCAGTACTTC

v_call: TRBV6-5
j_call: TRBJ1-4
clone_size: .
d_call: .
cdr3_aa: CASSLTVATNEKLFF
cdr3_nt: TGTGCCAGCAGTTTGACCGTCGCAACTAATGAAAAACTGTTTTTT

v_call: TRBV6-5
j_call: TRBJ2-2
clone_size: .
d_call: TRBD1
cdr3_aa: CASSLPGTGNTGELFF
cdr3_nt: TGTGCCAGCAGTCTACCCGGGACAGGAAACACCGGGGAGCTGTTTTTT

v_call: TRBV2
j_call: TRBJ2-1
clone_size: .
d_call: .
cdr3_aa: CASSRETYNEQFF
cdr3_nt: TGTGCCAGCAGCCGCGAAACCTACAATGAGCAGTTCTTC

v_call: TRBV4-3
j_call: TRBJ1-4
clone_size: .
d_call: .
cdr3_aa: CASSQDLGTLNEKLFF
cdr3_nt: TGCGCCAGCAGCCAAGACCTCGGGACGTTAAATGAAAAACTGTTTTTT

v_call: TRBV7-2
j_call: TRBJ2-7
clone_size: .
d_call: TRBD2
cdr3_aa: CASSLGLAGESGLKQYF
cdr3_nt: TGTGCCAGCAGCTTAGGGCTCGCGGGAGAATCCGGTTTGAAGCAGTACTTC

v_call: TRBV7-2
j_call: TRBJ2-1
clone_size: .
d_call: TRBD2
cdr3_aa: CASRYSVAGVDEQFF
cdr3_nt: TGTGCCAGCAGATACAGCGTAGCGGGTGTCGATGAGCAGTTCTTC

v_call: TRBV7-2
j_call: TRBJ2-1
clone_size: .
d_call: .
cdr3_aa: CASSLGQRDTDTQFF
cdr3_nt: TGTGCCAGCAGCTTAGGTCAGCGGGACACAGATACGCAGTTCTTC

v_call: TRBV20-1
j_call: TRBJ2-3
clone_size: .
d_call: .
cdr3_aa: CSAGADGGGTDTQYF
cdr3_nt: TGCAGTGCTGGAGCCGACGGAGGAGGCACAGATACGCAGTATTTT

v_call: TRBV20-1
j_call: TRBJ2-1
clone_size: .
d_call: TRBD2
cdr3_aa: CSARPSGLADNEQFF
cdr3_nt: TGCAGTGCTAGACCCTCGGGACTAGCGGACAATGAGCAGTTCTTC

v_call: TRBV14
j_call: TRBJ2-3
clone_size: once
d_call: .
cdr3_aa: CASSQRASGTDTQYF
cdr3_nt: TGTGCCAGCAGCCAACGCGCGAGCGGCACAGATACGCAGTATTTT

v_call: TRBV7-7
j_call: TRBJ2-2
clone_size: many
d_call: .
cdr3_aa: CASSLRPEPPGELFF
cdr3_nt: TGTGCCAGCAGCTTACGCCCAGAGCCGCCCGGGGAGCTGTTTTTT

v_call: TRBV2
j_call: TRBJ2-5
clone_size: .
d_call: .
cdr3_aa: CASAGAGGFETQYF
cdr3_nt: TGTGCCAGCGCCGGGGCAGGGGGGTTTGAGACCCAGTACTTC

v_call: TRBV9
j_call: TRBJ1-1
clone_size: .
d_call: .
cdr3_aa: CASSAGLVGSEAFF
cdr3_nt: TGTGCCAGCAGCGCGGGCTTAGTCGGGTCTGAAGCTTTCTTT

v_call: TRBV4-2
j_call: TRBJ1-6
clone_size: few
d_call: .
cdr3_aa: CASSQGQAGPNSPLHF
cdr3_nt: TGTGCCAGCAGCCAAGGTCAGGCAGGGCCAAATTCACCCCTCCACTTT

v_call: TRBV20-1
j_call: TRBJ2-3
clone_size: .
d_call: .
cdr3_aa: CCAIPLGRSTDTQYF
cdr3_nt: TGCTGTGCTATCCCTCTCGGGAGATCCACAGATACGCAGTATTTT

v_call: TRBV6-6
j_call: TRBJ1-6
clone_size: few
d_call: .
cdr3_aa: CASSPDSFYNSPLHF
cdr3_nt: TGTGCCAGCAGCCCCGACAGCTTCTATAATTCACCCCTCCACTTT

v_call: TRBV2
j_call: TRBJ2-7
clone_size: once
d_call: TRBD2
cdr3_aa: CASGITSAYEQYF
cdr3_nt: TGTGCCAGCGGTATAACTAGCGCCTACGAGCAGTACTTC

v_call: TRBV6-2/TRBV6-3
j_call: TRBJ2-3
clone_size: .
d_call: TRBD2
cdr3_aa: CASSSAGGPVTQYF
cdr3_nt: TGTGCCAGCAGTTCAGCGGGAGGGCCAGTTACGCAGTATTTT

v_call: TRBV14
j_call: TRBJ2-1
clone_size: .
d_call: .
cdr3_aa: CASSLRGISSYNEQFF
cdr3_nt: TGTGCCAGCAGCCTTCGCGGGATCAGCTCCTACAATGAGCAGTTCTTC

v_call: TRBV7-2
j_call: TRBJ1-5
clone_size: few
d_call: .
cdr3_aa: CASSLVGGRSSNQPQHF
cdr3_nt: TGTGCCAGCAGCTTAGTTGGAGGGAGGTCCAGCAATCAGCCCCAGCATTTT

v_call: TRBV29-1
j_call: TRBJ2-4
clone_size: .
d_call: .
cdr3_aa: CSVGAKNIQYF
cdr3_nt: TGCAGCGTAGGGGCCAAAAACATTCAGTACTTC

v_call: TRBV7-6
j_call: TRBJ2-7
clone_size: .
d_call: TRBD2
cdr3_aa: CASSLSTSGYEQYF
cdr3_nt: TGTGCCAGCAGCTTAAGTACTAGCGGATACGAGCAGTACTTC

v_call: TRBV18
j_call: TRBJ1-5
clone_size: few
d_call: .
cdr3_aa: CASSPQGSQPQHF
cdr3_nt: TGTGCCAGCTCACCCCAGGGAAGTCAGCCCCAGCATTTT

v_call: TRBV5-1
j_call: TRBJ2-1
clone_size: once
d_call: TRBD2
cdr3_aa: CASSSVKAGGPDNEQFF
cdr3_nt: TGCGCCAGCAGCTCCGTGAAAGCGGGAGGGCCAGACAATGAGCAGTTCTTC

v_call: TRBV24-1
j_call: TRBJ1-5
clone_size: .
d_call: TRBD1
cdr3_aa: CATSDPTGGSGNQPQHF
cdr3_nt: TGTGCCACCAGTGATCCTACAGGGGGCTCGGGCAATCAGCCCCAGCATTTT

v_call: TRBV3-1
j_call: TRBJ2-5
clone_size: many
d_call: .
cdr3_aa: CASSQDRGETQYF
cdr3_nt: TGCGCCAGCAGCCAAGATAGGGGAGAGACCCAGTACTTC

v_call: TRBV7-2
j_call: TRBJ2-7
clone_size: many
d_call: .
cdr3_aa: CASSPLGAAYEQYF
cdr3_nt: TGTGCCAGCAGCCCCTTAGGGGCCGCCTACGAGCAGTACTTC